There are many counts of the clone carrying this T cell receptor beta chain. Trimming at V came to 0 bases and at J to 6 bases, leaving 7 bases not matched to a gene. Per the germline V gene, CDR1 is SGHKS and CDR2 is YYEKEE (reference sequence). The CDR3 spans 15 residues. TCRdb passed the 5' RACE reads through MiXCR, listing each CDR3 protein once. The sample carries around 150,000 distinct CDR3 sequences, approximately 7.4% recorded once. The data were obtained in a study of CD8 T cells in ankylosing spondylitis. The rearrangement joins TRBV5-5 to TRBJ1-1; 8 bases are shared with TRBD1. The TCR comes from a female donor with ankylosing spondylitis or in good health (not recorded which). What was sequenced was blood, either unsorted or a sorted T cell fraction (not recorded which). CDR3 protein: CASSLVGMTGAEAFF. The DNA for the CDR3 is TGTGCCAGCAGCTTGGTGGGGATGACAGGGGCTGAAGCTTTCTTT.